Following are 18 T cell receptor beta chains from one sample sequenced in a study of CD4 T cell repertoires in COVID-19. The assay was immunoSEQ multiplex PCR, and TCRdb's table has in-frame clones only and misses some. The sample has approximately 75,000 clones; about four fifths are singletons. Material: CD4+ T cells from peripheral blood, obtained after recovery from COVID-19. The receptors here all came from a human donor who had COVID-19.

This chain connects TRBV5-1 to TRBJ1-1; D remains unclear. This CDR3 has 17 residues. Per germline, CDR1 SGHRS and CDR2 YFSETQ. The V end lost 0 bases, the J end lost 1 base, and 16 bases lay between the germline ends. DNA of the CDR3: TGCGCCAGCAGCTTGGAACCCCCCGGGCGGGGGAACACTGAAGCTTTCTTT. Translation gives CASSLEPPGRGNTEAFF. Filled out from reference TRBV5-1 and TRBJ1-1, the complete variable domain reads KAGVTQTPRYLIKTRGQQVTLSCSPISGHRSVSWYQQTPGQGLQFLFEYFSETQRNKGNFPGRFSGRQFSNSRSEMNVSTLELGDSALYLCASSLEPPGRGNTEAFFGQGTRLTVV.

On this clone itself: At one boundary the junction diverges from the germline segment, which might be a read error. The V call is TRBV6-1, the J call TRBJ1-1, with TRBD1 matching 8 bases. Germline V CDR1 and CDR2: MNHNS, SASEGT. The CDR3 totals 15 residues. In DNA form, the CDR3 reads TGTGCCAGCAGTGACAGGGGGCAAGTGAAGACTGAAGCTTTCTTT. Translated: CASSDRGQVKTEAFF.

The gene calls are TRBV7-8 and TRBJ2-2; TRBD2 matches 7 bases. Germline values: CDR1 SGHVS, CDR2 FQNEAQ. V lost 2 bases to trimming and J lost 4 bases; unmatched junction nucleotides: 13. This CDR3 is built from 18 residues. The CDR3 DNA follows: TGTGCCAGCAGCTTAACTGGCGCGGCGGGAGTTTCCACCGGGGAGCTGTTTTTT. Translated, it gives CASSLTGAAGVSTGELFF.

This clone was seen more than once but under ten times. This chain links TRBV7-9 with TRBJ1-2, with a weak D call TRBD1 (6 bases). V lost 0 bases and J 6 bases, leaving 11 bases between the germline ends. Germline loops: CDR1 SEHNR, CDR2 FQNEAQ (reference sequence). The CDR3 is 14 residues long. CDR3 DNA sequence: TGTGCCAGCAGCTTAGCACAGGGTTATGATGGCTACACCTTC. It translates to CASSLAQGYDGYTF.

This chain uses TRBV6-4 with TRBJ1-3, with D possibly TRBD1 on 5 matching bases. This CDR3 comprises 19 residues. V lost 8 bases and J 0 bases, leaving 26 bases between the germline ends. Germline lookup yields CDR1 MRHNA and CDR2 SNTAGT. CDR3 sequence: CASDTYRLPLRGSGNTIYF. CDR3 DNA sequence: TGTGCCAGCGATACTTACAGGTTACCGCTACGAGGCTCTGGAAACACCATATATTTT.

J is TRBJ2-2 and V is TRBV29-1, with D uncertain. V lost 4 bases to trimming and J lost 0 bases, with 9 bases between them. Germline CDR1 reads SQVTM; CDR2 reads ANQGSEA. The CDR3 contains 14 residues. This chain's CDR3 is CSVAELSNTGELFF. CDR3 nucleotide sequence: TGCAGCGTTGCGGAGCTTTCGAACACCGGGGAGCTGTTTTTT.

This clone has only one observation. The rearrangement joins TRBV7-9 to TRBJ2-7, with no clear D. Trimming pared 4 bases from V and 3 bases from J, leaving 13 bases between. CDR1 is SEHNR, CDR2 FQNEAQ, per germline (reference sequence). The CDR3 spans 14 residues. CDR3 protein: CASSSRRNDYEQYF. The CDR3 coding sequence is TGTGCCAGCAGCTCCCGACGGAACGACTACGAGCAGTACTTC. The complete variable domain, with remaining parts taken from reference TRBV7-9 and TRBJ2-7, reads DTGVSQNPRHKITKRGQNVTFRCDPISEHNRLYWYRQTLGQGPEFLTYFQNEAQLEKSRLLSDRFSAERPKGSFSTLEIQRTEQGDSAMYLCASSSRRNDYEQYFGPGTRLTVT.

There are many counts of this clone. The chain joins TRBV19 to TRBJ1-1; 7 bases are a match to TRBD1. The CDR3 length is 16 residues. From germline, CDR1 is LNHDA and CDR2 SQIVND (reference sequence). V lost 5 bases and J lost 4; bases outside the gene matches: 13. The CDR3 sequence is CASSPKTDRRATEAFF. The CDR3 nucleotides are TGTGCCAGTAGTCCTAAAACGGACAGGCGGGCCACTGAAGCTTTCTTT.

The gene calls are TRBV6-6 and TRBJ1-1; TRBD1 might be the D (5 bases). The germline V gene has CDR1 MNHNY and CDR2 SVGAGI (reference sequence). This CDR3 comprises 14 residues. V gave up 6 bases and J gave up 1 base, with 12 bases separating them. DNA for the CDR3: TGTGCCAGCAGATTCGACAGTCGGAACACTGAAGCTTTCTTT. This translates into CASRFDSRNTEAFF.

The chain combines TRBV7-4 with TRBJ1-1; D unclear. CDR3 length equals 14 residues. Trimming pared 8 bases from V and 2 bases from J, leaving 15 bases between. The germline V gene has CDR1 SGHVT and CDR2 SQSDAQ. CDR3 amino acids: CASSPLPGNTEAFF. CDR3 bases: TGTGCCAGCTCCCCCTTGCCGGGTAACACTGAAGCTTTCTTT.

A single count supports this clone. This chain joins TRBV5-1 and TRBJ1-2; D possibly corresponds to TRBD1 (5 bases). The V end was cut by 3 bases, the J end by 10 bases, with 22 bases between. This CDR3 spans 15 amino acids. Germline V lookup: CDR1 SGHRS, CDR2 YFSETQ. The CDR3 DNA reads as TGCGCCAGCAGCTACACCCGAGACCCGAGGGACCTCTACACCTTC. Encoded protein: CASSYTRDPRDLYTF.

The rearrangement uses TRBV7-2 and TRBJ1-6; D is undetermined. The CDR3 covers 14 residues. Looked up from germline, CDR1 is SGHTA and CDR2 is FQGNSA. The V gene lost 1 base and the J gene lost 4 bases, with 5 bases spanning the gap. The CDR3 DNA reads as TGTGCCAGCAGCTTAGGTGTATATAATTCACCCCTCCACTTT. Translation: CASSLGVYNSPLHF.

The genes are TRBV7-9 and TRBJ2-6; D is undetermined. CDR3 length: 19 amino acids. In germline, CDR1 is SEHNR, CDR2 FQNEAQ (reference sequence). V shed 3 bases and J shed 3 bases, with 21 bases lying between them. The CDR3 coding sequence is TGTGCCAGCAGCTTCGCCTGGGATTACCTAGATGTTGGGGCCAACGTCCTGACTTTC. Protein: CASSFAWDYLDVGANVLTF.

The chain carries TRBV3-1 (or the pseudogene TRBV3-2) and TRBJ2-2, with a possible D match to TRBD1 (6 bases). CDR3 length: 17 amino acids. The germline V gene encodes CDR1 LGHDT and CDR2 YNNKEL (reference sequence). Between the trimmed V and J ends, which lost 4 bases and 1 base, there was a span of 16 bases. CDR3 nucleotide sequence: TGTGCCAGCAGCCCCCCCCCAAAGACAGGGAACACCGGGGAGCTGTTTTTT. It yields the protein CASSPPPKTGNTGELFF.

This clone has only a few counts. The genes are TRBV27 and TRBJ1-5, with 9 nucleotides matching TRBD1. The germline gives CDR1 MNHEY, CDR2 SMNVEV (reference sequence). The CDR3 spans 15 residues. V shed 6 bases and J 4 bases; nucleotides not matched to a gene: 7. The CDR3 coding sequence is TGTGCCAGCAGCTGGAAGACAGGGGGAAATCAGCCCCAGCATTTT. Its translation: CASSWKTGGNQPQHF.

This chain uses TRBV9 with TRBJ2-5; D is uncertain. V dropped 1 base and J dropped 2 bases, with 6 bases sitting between them. From germline, CDR1 is SGDLS and CDR2 YYNGEE. The CDR3 is made up of 13 amino acids. CDR3: CASSVTDQETQYF. The DNA of the CDR3 is TGTGCCAGCAGCGTAACGGATCAAGAGACCCAGTACTTC.

V gene TRBV5-1 combines with J gene TRBJ1-1; D remains unclear. Trimming stripped 1 base from V and 5 bases from J, with 12 bases between. CDR1 and CDR2 (germline): SGHRS, YFSETQ. The length of the CDR3 is 14 residues. The CDR3 reads CASSLRTEGTEAFF. Here the CDR3 DNA reads TGCGCCAGCAGCTTGCGCACGGAAGGGACTGAAGCTTTCTTT.

The chain recombines TRBV5-1 with TRBJ2-3; 9 nucleotides match TRBD1. The CDR3 runs 14 residues. Germline assignment: CDR1 SGHRS and CDR2 YFSETQ. V shed 3 bases and J 4 bases; nucleotides not matched to a gene: 3. CDR3 in amino acids: CASSSGQGSDTQYF. The CDR3, as DNA: TGCGCCAGCAGCTCCGGACAGGGGTCAGATACGCAGTATTTT.